This TCR beta chain was profiled in a study of neoadjuvant anti-PD-1 for oral cavity cancer (dated by TCRdb to about 2021). Regarding the research as a whole: Three to four biweekly doses of nivolumab at 3 mg/kg were mostly administered to patients before curative-intent surgical resection. For patients who did not progress, a fourth nivolumab dose was given around day 43, followed by definitive surgical resection on days 50-56. Patients with complete response, partial response or stable disease by RECIST 1.1 were defined as responders, whereas patients with progression were defined as non-responders. The parent correlative cohort had 12 to 13 patients and a response rate of over 25%. The full study reports these points: Only a few patients per response group were included in the TCR analyses, and larger cohorts for validation were called for by the authors. After neoadjuvant nivolumab, significantly higher T cell clonality (Gini index) was found within PBMCs in non-responders than in responders. Higher pretreatment blood TCRbeta clonality and lower post-treatment tumor TCRbeta clonality were correlated with higher pretreatment blood Treg/Th17 ratios.

The CDR3 contains 11 residues, cysteine and phenylalanine counted. Kept here is only the CDR3 DNA, which spans 33 bases and is read in frame from base 1. CDR1 and CDR2, looked up from the germline V gene (reference sequence), are MNHNY and SVGAGI. To note about this clone: This clone's antigen is unknown. Base qualities are missing; no much larger clone stands one base away.

For deep sequencing, each PBMC sample was run in six replicates, with libraries mostly built from approximately 500 ng of input genomic DNA. The immunoSEQ hsTCRbeta kit was used to prepare TCRbeta libraries, following the manufacturer's instructions. Sequencing of the completed libraries took place using an Illumina NovaSeq 6000 S4 flow cell after they had been pooled to roughly 2.8 nM. The study's processing was this. The immunoSEQ Analyzer handled quality control and preprocessing of the raw data. The analysis was restricted to productive rearrangements, with each unique CDR3 amino acid sequence defining a clonotype. Using the R package tcR, the researchers computed the Gini-Simpson index as their estimate of repertoire clonality. Student's t test was used to compare Gini indices, while Pearson correlation assessed associations with tumor size change. TCRdb's version of the immuneACCESS table is confined to in-frame rearrangements and falls short of the full clone set. An unresolved V gene accounts for under half of the shortfall where checked; the remainder is of unknown origin. V, J and clone size derive from that table, while D and trimming were established from the DNA sequence. For this sample the table gives about 16,000 clones, of which 67% were detected only once. The ten largest clones take up about 2.5% of the sample.

The sample's time point label, in plain terms: before neoadjuvant nivolumab. The patients had newly diagnosed stage II-IVA oral cavity squamous cell carcinoma and had not received any prior systemic or radiation treatment. The cohort was made up of patients with locally advanced, HPV-negative oral cavity squamous cell carcinoma. Peripheral blood mononuclear cells were analyzed directly, without maintenance or expansion in culture. The samples were drawn from a longitudinal correlative study tied to a single-arm phase II trial testing neoadjuvant nivolumab in oral cavity squamous cell carcinoma. Subject-matched pre- and post-treatment PBMCs and tumors from three responders and three non-responders underwent genomic DNA-based TCRbeta sequencing. Peripheral blood mononuclear cells were collected once before nivolumab treatment and again after treatment, at the time of surgery. The Maxwell RSC DNA from Cells kit was used to extract genomic DNA from PBMCs.

The TCR sequence derives from a person between 40 and 79 years old with oral cavity squamous cell carcinoma. The chain employs TRBV6-6 and TRBJ2-3; TRBD2 matches 8 bases in the middle. The sample here was PBMCs, taken before nivolumab (anti-PD-1) treatment. The CDR3 protein sequence reads: CVREGQHTQYF. Here is the DNA: TGTGTACGGGAGGGCCAGCATACGCAGTATTTT.